These T cell receptor beta chains were read from a single sample in a study of blood T cell repertoires in COVID-19. Sequencing used immunoSEQ multiplex PCR; TCRdb keeps in-frame clones, though not all of them. The table lists some 250,000 clones, about 85% of them singletons. The sample consisted of peripheral blood. These receptor sequences come from a man aged 55 to 70 with acute or convalescent COVID-19. Each CDR3 is given with its conserved first and last residue. The D gene is left open where the match is weak. A row's size may be missing; if present it is once, few, many or a size class.

D: NA
size: NA
V: TRBV7-2
J: TRBJ1-2
DNA: TGTGCCAGCAGCCCCCAACAGGGATCAAACTATGGCTACACCTTC
CDR3: CASSPQQGSNYGYTF

D: NA
size: few
V: TRBV21-1
J: TRBJ2-7
DNA: TGTGCCAGCACGGGTCTCAGGGGGCTTCCTCTAACCTACGAGCAGTACTTC
CDR3: CASTGLRGLPLTYEQYF

D: NA
size: NA
V: TRBV9
J: TRBJ2-7
DNA: TGTGCCAGCAGCGTAGGTGGGGGGTACTCCTACGAGCAGTACTTC
CDR3: CASSVGGGYSYEQYF

D: NA
size: NA
V: TRBV6-1
J: TRBJ2-7
DNA: TGTGCCAGCAGTGAATCTCCCTCCGAGGTCAGGAGGTACGAGCAGTACTTC
CDR3: CASSESPSEVRRYEQYF

D: NA
size: once
V: TRBV30
J: TRBJ2-2
DNA: TGTGCCTGGAGTTTAAGGGGTGGCGGGGAGCTGTTTTTT
CDR3: CAWSLRGGGELFF

D: TRBD1
size: NA
V: TRBV6-5
J: TRBJ1-2
DNA: TGTGCCAGCAGTTACTCCGGGACAGGGGTCTATGGCTACACCTTC
CDR3: CASSYSGTGVYGYTF

D: TRBD2
size: NA
V: TRBV10-3
J: TRBJ2-2
DNA: TGTGCCATCAGGGGCGCGGGAGGCATCGGGGAGCTGTTTTTT
CDR3: CAIRGAGGIGELFF

D: NA
size: NA
V: TRBV2
J: TRBJ1-5
DNA: TGTGCCAGCAGTGTAGATAGCAATCAGCCCCAGCATTTT
CDR3: CASSVDSNQPQHF

D: NA
size: NA
V: TRBV28
J: TRBJ1-1
DNA: TGTGCCAGCAGTTCAACAGGGATGGTATTGAACACTGAAGCTTTCTTT
CDR3: CASSSTGMVLNTEAFF

D: NA
size: NA
V: TRBV18
J: TRBJ1-4
DNA: TGTGCCAGCTCACGACAGGAGGAGGCAAAACTGTTTTTT
CDR3: CASSRQEEAKLFF

D: TRBD2
size: NA
V: TRBV28
J: TRBJ2-7
DNA: TGTGCCAGCAGTTCGACCCGACTAGCGGGAGTACCCTACGAGCAGTACTTC
CDR3: CASSSTRLAGVPYEQYF

D: TRBD1
size: NA
V: TRBV7-2
J: TRBJ2-2
DNA: TGTGCCAGCAGTAGGACAGGGCACACCGGGGAGCTGTTTTTT
CDR3: CASSRTGHTGELFF

D: NA
size: NA
V: TRBV27
J: TRBJ2-1
DNA: TGTGCCAGCAGTCCCTCGTTCCTCAGGCGGGTGGCGTACAATGAGCAGTTCTTC
CDR3: CASSPSFLRRVAYNEQFF

D: NA
size: NA
V: TRBV28
J: TRBJ1-2
DNA: TGTGCCAGCAGTTCCTTACGGAACTATGGCTACACCTTC
CDR3: CASSSLRNYGYTF

D: TRBD1
size: NA
V: TRBV29-1
J: TRBJ1-1
DNA: TGCAGCGGTGGACAGGTAAACACTGAAGCTTTCTTT
CDR3: CSGGQVNTEAFF

D: NA
size: NA
V: TRBV19
J: TRBJ2-7
DNA: TGTGCCAGTAGTATGGCCACCTCCTACGAGCAGTACTTC
CDR3: CASSMATSYEQYF

D: TRBD1
size: NA
V: TRBV29-1
J: TRBJ1-1
DNA: TGCAGCGTTGAATGGCGAAAGGGGGCGGGCACTGAAGCTTTCTTT
CDR3: CSVEWRKGAGTEAFF

D: NA
size: NA
V: TRBV9
J: TRBJ2-1
DNA: TGTGCCAGCAGCCACCTTCGACTACCAGCCTACAATGAGCAGTTCTTC
CDR3: CASSHLRLPAYNEQFF

D: TRBD1
size: NA
V: TRBV4-1
J: TRBJ1-1
DNA: TGCGCCAGCAGCCAAGACCCGGACAGGATCGGCACTGAAGCTTTCTTT
CDR3: CASSQDPDRIGTEAFF

D: NA
size: NA
V: TRBV7-9
J: TRBJ1-4
DNA: TGTGCCAGTCAACCCGCTGGGGGGGGCGAAAAACTGTTTTTT
CDR3: CASQPAGGGEKLFF

D: TRBD1
size: few
V: TRBV27
J: TRBJ1-2
DNA: TGTGCCAGCAGCCGCCGGGACAGACATTTTAACTATGGCTACACCTTC
CDR3: CASSRRDRHFNYGYTF

D: TRBD1
size: NA
V: TRBV5-1
J: TRBJ2-5
DNA: TGCGCCAGCACGCTGGGACAGGGAAACCAAGAGACCCAGTACTTC
CDR3: CASTLGQGNQETQYF

D: NA
size: NA
V: TRBV3-1/TRBV3-2
J: TRBJ1-1
DNA: TGTGCCAGCAGCCAAGAGGGGGGGGGCGCCGCTGAAGCTTTCTTT
CDR3: CASSQEGGGAAEAFF

D: TRBD1
size: NA
V: TRBV12-5
J: TRBJ1-2
DNA: TGTGCTAGTGGTTTGGTACTGGGTGGTCAGGGGGCGCCTGGCTACACCTTC
CDR3: CASGLVLGGQGAPGYTF

D: TRBD2
size: NA
V: TRBV9
J: TRBJ2-2
DNA: TGTGCCAGTAAGCGGGGGTTGGTCGGGGAGCTGTTTTTT
CDR3: CASKRGLVGELFF

D: TRBD1
size: NA
V: TRBV25-1
J: TRBJ1-4
DNA: TGTGCCAGCAGTTCCATCACAGGGGGCAGGCTGGATGAAAAACTGTTTTTT
CDR3: CASSSITGGRLDEKLFF

D: TRBD2
size: once
V: TRBV6-4
J: TRBJ2-1
DNA: TGTGCCAGCAGTGCCGCAGCGGGAGACTACAATGAGCAGTTCTTC
CDR3: CASSAAAGDYNEQFF

D: NA
size: NA
V: TRBV3-1/TRBV3-2
J: TRBJ1-3
DNA: TGTGCCAGCAGCCAATCGGGGGTTGGAAACACCATATATTTT
CDR3: CASSQSGVGNTIYF

D: TRBD2
size: NA
V: TRBV9
J: TRBJ2-1
DNA: TGTGCCAGCAGCGTAGTTGGTAGCGGGAGGTCTAATGAGCAGTTCTTC
CDR3: CASSVVGSGRSNEQFF

D: TRBD2
size: NA
V: TRBV4-3
J: TRBJ2-7
DNA: TGCGCCAGCAGCCAAGATCAACCGGGACTAGCACGCGAGCAGTACTTC
CDR3: CASSQDQPGLAREQYF

D: TRBD2
size: few
V: TRBV11-2
J: TRBJ2-3
DNA: TGTGCCAGCAGCTTAGGGGGACTAGCGGGAGCAAGAGATACGCAGTATTTT
CDR3: CASSLGGLAGARDTQYF

D: NA
size: NA
V: TRBV14
J: TRBJ2-2
DNA: TGTGCCAGCAGCCAAGATCGCTTTTTGATAGGGGCCGGGGAGCTGTTTTTT
CDR3: CASSQDRFLIGAGELFF

D: NA
size: few
V: TRBV28
J: TRBJ1-1
DNA: TGTGCCAGCAGTTTCGGGGACTCGAGAGGGGCTGAAGCTTTCTTT
CDR3: CASSFGDSRGAEAFF

D: TRBD1
size: NA
V: TRBV28
J: TRBJ2-7
DNA: TGTGCCAGCAGGCGGACAGGGAGCCACGAGCAGTACTTC
CDR3: CASRRTGSHEQYF

D: NA
size: NA
V: TRBV7-8
J: TRBJ2-2
DNA: TGTGCCAGCGGCACCCGGGGTCAGGCGAGCTCGAACACCGGGGAGCTGTTTTTT
CDR3: CASGTRGQASSNTGELFF

D: TRBD1
size: NA
V: TRBV30
J: TRBJ2-1
DNA: TGTGCCTGGAATCCGAGGGACAGGGTATTCAATGAGCAGTTCTTC
CDR3: CAWNPRDRVFNEQFF

D: NA
size: NA
V: TRBV12-3/TRBV12-4
J: TRBJ1-2
DNA: TGTGCCAGCAGTTTGCGGGGGCGCTATGGCTACACCTTC
CDR3: CASSLRGRYGYTF

D: TRBD2
size: few
V: TRBV7-9
J: TRBJ2-1
DNA: TGTGCCAGCAGCTTAGCCTGGGAGGGGAGCAATGAGCAGTTCTTC
CDR3: CASSLAWEGSNEQFF

D: TRBD2
size: NA
V: TRBV18
J: TRBJ2-7
DNA: TGTGCCAGCTCACCTCTAGCGGGAGGTGGTTCCTACGAGCAGTACTTC
CDR3: CASSPLAGGGSYEQYF

D: TRBD1
size: NA
V: TRBV10-3
J: TRBJ1-2
DNA: TGTGCCATCAGTGAGAGGGGGCCGCCGGGACAGGTCTATGGCTACACCTTC
CDR3: CAISERGPPGQVYGYTF

D: TRBD2
size: NA
V: TRBV6-6
J: TRBJ2-2
DNA: TGTGCCAGCAGAACTAGCGGGGGGACCGGGGAGCTGTTTTTT
CDR3: CASRTSGGTGELFF

D: NA
size: NA
V: TRBV19
J: TRBJ1-1
DNA: TGTGCCAGTAGGGAAACAGGGTTTTCGGAAGCTTTCTTT
CDR3: CASRETGFSEAFF

D: TRBD1
size: NA
V: TRBV18
J: TRBJ1-1
DNA: TGTGCCAGCTCACCAGACAGGGGGAACACTGAAGCTTTCTTT
CDR3: CASSPDRGNTEAFF

D: TRBD2
size: NA
V: TRBV5-4
J: TRBJ2-2
DNA: TGTGCCAGCAGCTTTGGCCCCGGGAGGGATCAGTCCGGGGAGCTGTTTTTT
CDR3: CASSFGPGRDQSGELFF

D: NA
size: NA
V: TRBV3-1/TRBV3-2
J: TRBJ1-1
DNA: TGTGCCAGCAGTCTGACAGAGAACGCTGAAGCTTTCTTT
CDR3: CASSLTENAEAFF

D: TRBD1
size: NA
V: TRBV6-5
J: TRBJ2-2
DNA: TGTGCCAGCACTAAACGGGGACAGGGGGCCGGGGAGCTGTTTTTT
CDR3: CASTKRGQGAGELFF

D: TRBD1
size: NA
V: TRBV5-1
J: TRBJ2-7
DNA: TGCGCCAGCAGCTTACAGGGGAACGAGCAGTACTTC
CDR3: CASSLQGNEQYF

D: NA
size: once
V: TRBV19
J: TRBJ2-5
DNA: TGTGCCAGTAACTCCGGGAATACCGCCCGAGGGGAGACCCAGTACTTC
CDR3: CASNSGNTARGETQYF

D: TRBD1
size: NA
V: TRBV3-1/TRBV3-2
J: TRBJ2-2
DNA: TGTGCCAGCAGCCAGACCGGGACAGGGGTAACCGGGGAGCTGTTTTTT
CDR3: CASSQTGTGVTGELFF

D: NA
size: NA
V: TRBV19
J: TRBJ2-2
DNA: TGTGCCAGTAGTAGAAGTACTGGTACCGGGGAGCTGTTTTTT
CDR3: CASSRSTGTGELFF

D: NA
size: NA
V: TRBV9
J: TRBJ1-3
DNA: TGTGCCAGCAGCGTAGGTACAGGAGGAAACACCATATATTTT
CDR3: CASSVGTGGNTIYF

D: TRBD1
size: once
V: TRBV7-2
J: TRBJ1-2
DNA: TGTGCCAGCAGCTTAGGGCTTGGGGACAGTTGCACCTTC
CDR3: CASSLGLGDSCTF